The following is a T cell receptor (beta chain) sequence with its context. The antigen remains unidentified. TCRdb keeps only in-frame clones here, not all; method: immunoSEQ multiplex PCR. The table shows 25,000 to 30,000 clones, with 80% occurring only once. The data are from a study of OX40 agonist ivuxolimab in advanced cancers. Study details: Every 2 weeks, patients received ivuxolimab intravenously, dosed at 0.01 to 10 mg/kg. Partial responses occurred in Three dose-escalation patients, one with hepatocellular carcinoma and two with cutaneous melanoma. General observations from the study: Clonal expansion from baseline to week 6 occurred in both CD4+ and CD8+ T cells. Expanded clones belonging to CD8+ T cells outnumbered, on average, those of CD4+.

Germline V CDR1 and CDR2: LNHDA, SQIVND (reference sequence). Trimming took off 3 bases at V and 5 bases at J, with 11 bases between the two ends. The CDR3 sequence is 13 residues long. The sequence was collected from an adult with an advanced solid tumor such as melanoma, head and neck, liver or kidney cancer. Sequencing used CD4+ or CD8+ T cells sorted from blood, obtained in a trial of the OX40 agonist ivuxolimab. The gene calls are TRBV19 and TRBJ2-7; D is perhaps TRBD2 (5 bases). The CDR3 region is CASSISRGDEQYF. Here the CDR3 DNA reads TGTGCCAGTAGTATTTCTCGGGGAGACGAGCAGTACTTC.